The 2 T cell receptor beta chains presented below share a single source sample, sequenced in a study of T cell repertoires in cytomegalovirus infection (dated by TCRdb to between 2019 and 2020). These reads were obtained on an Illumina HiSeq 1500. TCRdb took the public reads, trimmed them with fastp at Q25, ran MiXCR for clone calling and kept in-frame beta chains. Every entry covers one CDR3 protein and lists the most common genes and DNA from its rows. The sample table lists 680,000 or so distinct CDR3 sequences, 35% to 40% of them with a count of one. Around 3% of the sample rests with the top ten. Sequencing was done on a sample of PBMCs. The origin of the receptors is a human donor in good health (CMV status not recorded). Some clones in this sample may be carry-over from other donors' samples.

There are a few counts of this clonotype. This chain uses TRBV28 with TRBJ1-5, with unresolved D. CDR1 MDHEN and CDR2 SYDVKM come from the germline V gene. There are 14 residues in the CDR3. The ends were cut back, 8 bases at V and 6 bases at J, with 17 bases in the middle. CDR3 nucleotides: TGTGCCAGCGAAACCGCGAGGGTAGTTCAGCCCCAGCATTTT. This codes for CASETARVVQPQHF.

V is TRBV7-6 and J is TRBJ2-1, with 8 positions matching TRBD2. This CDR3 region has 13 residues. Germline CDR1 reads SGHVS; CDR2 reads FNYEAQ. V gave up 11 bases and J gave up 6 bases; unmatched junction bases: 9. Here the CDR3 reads CACRGGLGNEQFF. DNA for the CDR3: TGTGCCTGTCGGGGGGGCCTAGGCAATGAGCAGTTCTTC.